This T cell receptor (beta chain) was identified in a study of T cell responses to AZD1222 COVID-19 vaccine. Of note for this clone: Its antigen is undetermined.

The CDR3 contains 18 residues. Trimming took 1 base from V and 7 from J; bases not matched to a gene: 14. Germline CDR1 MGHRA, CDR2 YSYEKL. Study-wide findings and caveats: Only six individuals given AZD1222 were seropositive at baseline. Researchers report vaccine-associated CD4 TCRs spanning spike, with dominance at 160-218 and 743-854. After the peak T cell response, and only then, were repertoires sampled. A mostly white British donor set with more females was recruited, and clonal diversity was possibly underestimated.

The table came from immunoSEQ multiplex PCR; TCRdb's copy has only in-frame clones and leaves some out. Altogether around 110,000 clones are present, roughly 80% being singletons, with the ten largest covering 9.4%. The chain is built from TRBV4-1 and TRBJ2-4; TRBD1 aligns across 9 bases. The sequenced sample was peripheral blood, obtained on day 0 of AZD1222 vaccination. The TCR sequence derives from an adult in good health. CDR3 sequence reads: CASSQGTQQGARRNIQYF. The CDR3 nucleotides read TGCGCCAGCAGCCAAGGGACCCAACAGGGGGCGCGGAGGAACATTCAGTACTTC.